Listed here is a single T cell receptor (beta chain). The entry originates in a study of blood T cell repertoires in COVID-19. Assay used: immunoSEQ multiplex PCR; TCRdb lists only in-frame clones, some missing. The sample records 240,000 or so clones, approximately 84% being singletons. Germline loops: CDR1 DFQATT, CDR2 SNEGSKA (reference sequence). The CDR3 extends over 17 amino acids. Germline trimming cut 3 bases from V and 0 bases from J; bases unmatched to any gene: 12. Sequenced material: peripheral blood. This clonotype was obtained from a woman over 75 with acute or convalescent COVID-19. V is TRBV20-1 and J is TRBJ2-7; 9 bases match TRBD2. The CDR3 nucleotides read TGCAGTGCTAGTAGTCGCCTAGCGGGGAAAAGCTCCTACGAGCAGTACTTC. Translating gives CSASSRLAGKSSYEQYF.